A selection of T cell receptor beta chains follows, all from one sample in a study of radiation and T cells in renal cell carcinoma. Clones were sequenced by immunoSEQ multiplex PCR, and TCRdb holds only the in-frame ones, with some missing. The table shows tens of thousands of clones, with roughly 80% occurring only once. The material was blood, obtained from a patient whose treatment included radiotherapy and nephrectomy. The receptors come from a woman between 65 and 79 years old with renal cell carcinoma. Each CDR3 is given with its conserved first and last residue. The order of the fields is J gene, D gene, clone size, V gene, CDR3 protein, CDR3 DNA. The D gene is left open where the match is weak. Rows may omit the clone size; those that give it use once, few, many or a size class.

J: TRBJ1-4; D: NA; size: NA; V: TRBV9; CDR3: CASSPGDTDATNEKLFF; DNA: TGTGCCAGCAGCCCAGGGGACACGGATGCAACTAATGAAAAACTGTTTTTT
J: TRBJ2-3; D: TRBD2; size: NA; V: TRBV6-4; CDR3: CASSAQTSGSRDTQYF; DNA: TGTGCCAGCAGTGCCCAGACTAGCGGGAGCCGAGATACGCAGTATTTT
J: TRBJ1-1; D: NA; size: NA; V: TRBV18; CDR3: CASSPYENTEAFF; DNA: TGTGCCAGCTCACCATATGAGAACACTGAAGCTTTCTTT
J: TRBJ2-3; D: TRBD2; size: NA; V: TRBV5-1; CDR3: CASSWTGTKFTDTQYF; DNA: TGCGCCAGCAGCTGGACCGGGACTAAATTCACAGATACGCAGTATTTT
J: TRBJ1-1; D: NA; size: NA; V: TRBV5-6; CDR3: CASSSRQSMNTEAFF; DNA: TGTGCCAGCAGCTCCCGACAGTCCATGAACACTGAAGCTTTCTTT
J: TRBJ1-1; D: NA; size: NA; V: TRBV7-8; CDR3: CASGKGQTSEAFF; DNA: TGTGCCAGCGGAAAAGGACAGACGTCTGAAGCTTTCTTT
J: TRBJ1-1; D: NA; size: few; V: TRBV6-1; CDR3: CAISYTEAFF; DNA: TGTGCCATCTCGTACACTGAAGCTTTCTTT
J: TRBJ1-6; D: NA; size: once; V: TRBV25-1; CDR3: CASSVWGEGSPLHF; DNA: TGTGCCAGCAGTGTTTGGGGGGAAGGGTCACCCCTCCACTTT
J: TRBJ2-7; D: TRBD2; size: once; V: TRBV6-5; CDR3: CASRGERGAYEQYF; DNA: TGTGCCAGCAGGGGAGAGCGGGGAGCCTACGAGCAGTACTTC
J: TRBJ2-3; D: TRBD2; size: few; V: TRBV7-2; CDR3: CASSPPGLAGNTQYF; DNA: TGTGCCAGCAGCCCACCAGGACTAGCCGGAAATACGCAGTATTTT
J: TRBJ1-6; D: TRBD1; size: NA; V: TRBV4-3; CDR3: CASSQTRQGNSPLHF; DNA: TGCGCCAGCAGCCAGACTAGACAGGGCAATTCACCCCTCCACTTT
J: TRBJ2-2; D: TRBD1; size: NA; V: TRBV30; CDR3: CAWSPKGQGGTGELFF; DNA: TGTGCCTGGAGTCCTAAGGGACAGGGGGGCACCGGGGAGCTGTTTTTT
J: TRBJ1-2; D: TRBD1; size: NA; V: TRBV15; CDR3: CATSGTAGYGYTF; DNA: TGTGCCACCAGCGGGACAGCAGGTTATGGCTACACCTTC
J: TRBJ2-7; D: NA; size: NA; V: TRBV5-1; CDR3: CASSWVGQTYEQYF; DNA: TGCGCCAGCAGCTGGGTTGGACAGACCTACGAGCAGTACTTC
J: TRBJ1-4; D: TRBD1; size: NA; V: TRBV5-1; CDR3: CASSLVQGDEKLFF; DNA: TGCGCCAGCAGCTTGGTGCAGGGGGATGAAAAACTGTTTTTT
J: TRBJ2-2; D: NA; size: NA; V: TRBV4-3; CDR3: CASSQEALNTGELFF; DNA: TGCGCCAGCAGCCAAGAGGCGCTAAACACCGGGGAGCTGTTTTTT
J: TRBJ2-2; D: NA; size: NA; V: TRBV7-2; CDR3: CASRVDVANTGELFF; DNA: TGTGCCAGCAGAGTCGATGTGGCGAACACCGGGGAGCTGTTTTTT
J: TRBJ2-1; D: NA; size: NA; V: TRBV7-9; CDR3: CASSPLGTHNEQFF; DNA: TGTGCCAGCAGCCCACTCGGGACTCACAATGAGCAGTTCTTC
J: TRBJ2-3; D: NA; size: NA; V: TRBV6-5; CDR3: CASSVRGSSTDTQYF; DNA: TGTGCCAGCAGTGTCCGGGGATCTAGCACAGATACGCAGTATTTT
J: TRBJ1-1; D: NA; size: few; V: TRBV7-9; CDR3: CASSTLGQGRTEAFF; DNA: TGTGCCAGCAGCACCCTGGGGCAGGGAAGGACTGAAGCTTTCTTT
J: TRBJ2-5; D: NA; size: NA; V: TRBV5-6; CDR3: CASSSVGRDVETQYF; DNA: TGTGCCAGCAGCTCCGTCGGCAGGGATGTAGAGACCCAGTACTTC
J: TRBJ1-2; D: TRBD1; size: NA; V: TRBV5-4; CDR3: CASSFSGGNYGYTF; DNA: TGTGCCAGCAGCTTCTCAGGGGGCAACTATGGCTACACCTTC
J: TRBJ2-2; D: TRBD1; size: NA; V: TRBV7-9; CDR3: CASSATGTGTGELFF; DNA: TGTGCCAGCAGCGCTACCGGGACAGGGACCGGGGAGCTGTTTTTT
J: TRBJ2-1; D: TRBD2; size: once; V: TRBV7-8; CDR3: CASSLASGGSNEQFF; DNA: TGTGCCAGCAGCTTAGCTAGCGGGGGGTCCAATGAGCAGTTCTTC
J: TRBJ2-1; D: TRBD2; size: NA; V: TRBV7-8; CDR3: CASSPSGKGRYEQFF; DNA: TGTGCCAGCAGCCCTAGCGGGAAGGGTAGGTATGAGCAGTTCTTC
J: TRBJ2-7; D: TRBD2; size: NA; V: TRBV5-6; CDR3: CASSLGGRVYEQYF; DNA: TGTGCCAGCAGCTTAGGCGGGAGGGTTTACGAGCAGTACTTC
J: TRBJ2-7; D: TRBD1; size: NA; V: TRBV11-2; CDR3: CASSQTGGTAKQYF; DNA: TGTGCCAGCAGCCAGACAGGGGGCACCGCCAAGCAGTACTTC
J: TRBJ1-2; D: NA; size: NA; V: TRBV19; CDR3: CASSQTPPGDGYTF; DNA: TGTGCCAGTAGTCAGACACCTCCGGGGGATGGCTACACCTTC
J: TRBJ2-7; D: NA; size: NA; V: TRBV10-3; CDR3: CAATGSPYEQYF; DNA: TGTGCCGCAACAGGGAGTCCCTACGAGCAGTACTTC
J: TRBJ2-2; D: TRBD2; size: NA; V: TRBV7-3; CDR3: CASSYRPQRDNTGELFF; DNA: TGTGCCAGCAGCTATCGTCCCCAGCGGGACAACACCGGGGAGCTGTTTTTT
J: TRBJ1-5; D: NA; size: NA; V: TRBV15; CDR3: CATSRGSNQPQHF; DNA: TGTGCCACCTCCAGGGGAAGCAATCAGCCCCAGCATTTT
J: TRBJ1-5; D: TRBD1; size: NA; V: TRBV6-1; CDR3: CASSDMDRDLKPQHF; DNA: TGTGCCAGCAGTGACATGGACAGGGACCTGAAGCCCCAGCATTTT
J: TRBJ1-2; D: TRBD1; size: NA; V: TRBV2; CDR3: CASSVLGGGNGYTF; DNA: TGTGCCAGCAGTGTTTTGGGAGGGGGCAACGGCTACACCTTC
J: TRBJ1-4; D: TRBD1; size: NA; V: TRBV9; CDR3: CASSANRQGPATNEKLFF; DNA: TGTGCCAGCAGCGCAAATCGACAGGGCCCGGCAACTAATGAAAAACTGTTTTTT
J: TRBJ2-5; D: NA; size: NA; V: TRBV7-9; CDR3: CASSLTSVFETQYF; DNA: TGTGCCAGCAGCTTGACCTCCGTGTTCGAGACCCAGTACTTC
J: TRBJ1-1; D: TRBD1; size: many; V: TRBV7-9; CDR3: CASSRDRENTEAFF; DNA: TGTGCCAGCAGCCGAGACAGGGAGAACACTGAAGCTTTCTTT
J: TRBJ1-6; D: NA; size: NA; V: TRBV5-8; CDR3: CASSLVATPANSPLHF; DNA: TGTGCCAGCAGCTTGGTGGCAACCCCAGCGAATTCACCCCTCCACTTT
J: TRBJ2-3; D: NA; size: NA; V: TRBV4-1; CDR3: CASSQDRPPADTQYF; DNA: TGCGCCAGCAGCCAAGATCGGCCACCTGCAGATACGCAGTATTTT
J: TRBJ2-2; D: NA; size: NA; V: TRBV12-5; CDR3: CASGLVLGRSNTGELFF; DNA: TGTGCTAGTGGTTTGGTACTGGGGCGTTCGAACACCGGGGAGCTGTTTTTT
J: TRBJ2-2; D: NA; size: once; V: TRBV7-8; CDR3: CASSLNSGELFF; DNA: TGTGCCAGCAGCTTAAACTCCGGGGAGCTGTTTTTT
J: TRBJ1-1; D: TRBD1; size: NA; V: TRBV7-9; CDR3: CASSLDQGADAEAFF; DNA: TGTGCCAGCAGCTTAGACCAGGGGGCGGACGCTGAAGCTTTCTTT
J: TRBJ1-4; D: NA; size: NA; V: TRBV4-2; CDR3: CASSQVDLNEKLFF; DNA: TGTGCCAGCAGCCAAGTAGACCTTAATGAAAAACTGTTTTTT
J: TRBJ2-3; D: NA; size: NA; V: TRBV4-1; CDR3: CASSDSGSSTDTQYF; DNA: TGCGCCAGCAGCGATAGCGGCTCTAGCACAGATACGCAGTATTTT
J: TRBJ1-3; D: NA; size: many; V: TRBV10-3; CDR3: CAISESESSGNTIYF; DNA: TGTGCCATCAGTGAGTCAGAAAGTTCTGGAAACACCATATATTTT
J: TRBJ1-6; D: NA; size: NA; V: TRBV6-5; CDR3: CASSYRGYSPLHF; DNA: TGTGCCAGCAGTTATAGGGGTTATTCACCCCTCCACTTT